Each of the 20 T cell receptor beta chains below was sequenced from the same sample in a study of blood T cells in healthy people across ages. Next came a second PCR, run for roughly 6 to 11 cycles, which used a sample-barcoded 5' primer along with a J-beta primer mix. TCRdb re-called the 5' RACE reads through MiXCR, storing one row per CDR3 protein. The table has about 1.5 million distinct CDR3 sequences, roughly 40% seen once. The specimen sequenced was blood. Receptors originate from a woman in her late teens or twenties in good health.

In nucleotides, the CDR3 is TGCAGTGCTAGAGGGGCTAGCGGAGCCCCCGATACGCAGTATTTT. This sequence encodes CSARGASGAPDTQYF. The chain links TRBV20-1 to TRBJ2-3; the match to TRBD2 covers 7 bases. The germline CDR1 and CDR2 sequences are DFQATT and SNEGSKA (reference sequence). The trim removed 1 base at V and 6 bases at J, leaving 10 bases unmatched. The CDR3 has 15 amino acids.

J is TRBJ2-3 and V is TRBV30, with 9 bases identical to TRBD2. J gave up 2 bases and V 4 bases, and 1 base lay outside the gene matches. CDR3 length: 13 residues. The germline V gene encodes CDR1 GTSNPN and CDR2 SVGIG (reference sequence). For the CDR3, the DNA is TGTGCCTGGACTAGCGGGGTCACAGATACGCAGTATTTT. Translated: CAWTSGVTDTQYF. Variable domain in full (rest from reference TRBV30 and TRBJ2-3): SQTIHQWPATLVQPVGSPLSLECTVEGTSNPNLYWYRQAAGRGLQLLFYSVGIGQISSEVPQNLSASRPQDRQFILSSKKLLLSDSGFYLCAWTSGVTDTQYFGPGTRLTVL.

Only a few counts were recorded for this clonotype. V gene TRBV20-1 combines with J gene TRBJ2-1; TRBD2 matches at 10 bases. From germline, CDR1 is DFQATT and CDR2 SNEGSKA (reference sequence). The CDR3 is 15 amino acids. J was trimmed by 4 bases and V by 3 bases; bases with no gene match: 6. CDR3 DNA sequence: TGCAGTGCTAGGCTAGCGGGGGATTTATACAATGAGCAGTTCTTC. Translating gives CSARLAGDLYNEQFF.

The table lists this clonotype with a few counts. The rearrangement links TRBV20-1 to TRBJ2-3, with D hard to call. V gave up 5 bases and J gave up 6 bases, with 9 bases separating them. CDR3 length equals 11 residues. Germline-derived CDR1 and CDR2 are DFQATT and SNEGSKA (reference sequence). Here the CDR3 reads CSALNVDTQYF. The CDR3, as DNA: TGCAGTGCTCTAAACGTGGATACGCAGTATTTT.

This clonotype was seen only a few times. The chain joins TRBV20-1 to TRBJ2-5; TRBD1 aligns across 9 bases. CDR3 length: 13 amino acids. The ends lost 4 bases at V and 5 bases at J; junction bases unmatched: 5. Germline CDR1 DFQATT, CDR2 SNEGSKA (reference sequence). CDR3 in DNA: TGCAGTGCTAACAGGGGGCAGGTGGAGACCCAGTACTTC. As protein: CSANRGQVETQYF.

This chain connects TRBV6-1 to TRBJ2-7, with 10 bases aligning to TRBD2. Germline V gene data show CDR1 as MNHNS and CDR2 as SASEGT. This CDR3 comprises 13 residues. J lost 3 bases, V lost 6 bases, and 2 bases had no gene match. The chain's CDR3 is CASRRTSGYEQYF. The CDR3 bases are TGTGCCAGCAGGCGGACTAGCGGCTACGAGCAGTACTTC.

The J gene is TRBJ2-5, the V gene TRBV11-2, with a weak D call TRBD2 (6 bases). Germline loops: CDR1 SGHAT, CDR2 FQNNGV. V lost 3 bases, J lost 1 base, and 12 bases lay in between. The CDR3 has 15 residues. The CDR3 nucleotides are TGTGCCAGCAGCTTCGGGGGAACTTCCCAAGAGACCCAGTACTTC. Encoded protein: CASSFGGTSQETQYF. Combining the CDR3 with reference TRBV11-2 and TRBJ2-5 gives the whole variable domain EAGVAQSPRYKIIEKRQSVAFWCNPISGHATLYWYQQILGQGPKLLIQFQNNGVVDDSQLPKDRFSAERLKGVDSTLKIQPAKLEDSAVYLCASSFGGTSQETQYFGPGTRLLVL.

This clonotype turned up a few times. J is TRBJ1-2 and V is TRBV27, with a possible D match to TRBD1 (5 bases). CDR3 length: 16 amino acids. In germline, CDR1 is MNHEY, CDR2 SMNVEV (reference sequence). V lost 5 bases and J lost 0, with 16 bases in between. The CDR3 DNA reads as TGTGCCAGCAGTCTCCGACAGCGACAAGCTAACTATGGCTACACCTTC. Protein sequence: CASSLRQRQANYGYTF.

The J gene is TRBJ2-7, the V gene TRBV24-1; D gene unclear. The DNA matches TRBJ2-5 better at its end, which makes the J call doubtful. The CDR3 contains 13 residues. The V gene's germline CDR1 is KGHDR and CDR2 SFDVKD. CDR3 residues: CATSDFGGETQYF. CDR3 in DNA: TGTGCCACCAGTGATTTCGGTGGGGAGACCCAGTACTTC.

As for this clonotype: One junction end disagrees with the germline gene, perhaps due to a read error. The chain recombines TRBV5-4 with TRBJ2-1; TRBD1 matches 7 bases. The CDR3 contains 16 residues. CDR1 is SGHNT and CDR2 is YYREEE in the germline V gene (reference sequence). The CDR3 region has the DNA TGTGCCAGCACCAATCCACCGGGACAGAGTTACAATGAGCGGTTCTTC. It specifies CASTNPPGQSYNERFF.

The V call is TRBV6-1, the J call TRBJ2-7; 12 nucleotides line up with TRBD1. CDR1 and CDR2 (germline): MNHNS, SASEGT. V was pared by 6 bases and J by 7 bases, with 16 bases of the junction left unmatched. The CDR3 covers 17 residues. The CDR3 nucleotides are TGTGCCAGCAGGGGATCTCCGGGACAGGGGGCGCGGACTGAGCAGTACTTC. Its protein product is CASRGSPGQGARTEQYF.

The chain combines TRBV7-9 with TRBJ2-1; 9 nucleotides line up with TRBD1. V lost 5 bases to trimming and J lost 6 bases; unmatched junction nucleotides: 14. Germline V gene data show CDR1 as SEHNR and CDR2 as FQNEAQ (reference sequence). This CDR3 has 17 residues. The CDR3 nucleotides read TGTGCCAGCAGCCAAGCAGCTGGACAGGGGACTCCCAATGAGCAGTTCTTC. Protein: CASSQAAGQGTPNEQFF.

The CDR3 sequence is CASSRMTGDETQYF. DNA for the CDR3: TGCGCCAGCAGCCGAATGACAGGGGACGAGACCCAGTACTTC. The chain couples TRBV4-1 to TRBJ2-5; TRBD1 aligns across 8 bases. Germline V gene sequence: CDR1 MGHRA, CDR2 YSYEKL. V trimming: 4 bases; J trimming: 5 bases; junction bases outside the gene matches: 6. The CDR3 extends over 14 amino acids.

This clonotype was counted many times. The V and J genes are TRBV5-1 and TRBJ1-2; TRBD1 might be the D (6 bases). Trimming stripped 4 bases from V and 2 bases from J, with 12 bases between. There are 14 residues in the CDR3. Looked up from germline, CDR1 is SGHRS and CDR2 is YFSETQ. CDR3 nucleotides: TGCGCCAGCAGCCCTCTTGGGGGCAACTATGGCTACACCTTC. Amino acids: CASSPLGGNYGYTF.

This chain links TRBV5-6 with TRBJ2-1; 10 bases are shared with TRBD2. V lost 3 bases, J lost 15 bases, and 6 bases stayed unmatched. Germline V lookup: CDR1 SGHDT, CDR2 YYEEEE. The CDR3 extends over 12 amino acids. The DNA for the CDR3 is TGTGCCAGCAGCTACCCTAGCGGGGGCCTGTTCTTC. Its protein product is CASSYPSGGLFF.

The CDR3 loop reads CAWSEDPRAQFF. CDR3 nucleotide sequence: TGTGCCTGGAGTGAGGACCCGCGGGCGCAGTTCTTC. The rearrangement links TRBV30 to TRBJ2-1; D is possibly TRBD2 (5 bases). Germline CDR1 GTSNPN, CDR2 SVGIG (reference sequence). Trimming left V 1 base short and J 12 bases short, with 13 bases between. The CDR3 extends over 12 amino acids.

The CDR3 DNA is TGTGCCAGCAAATTTCAAGGGGGGAATGAGCAGTACTTC. Its protein product is CASKFQGGNEQYF. V is TRBV6-6 and J is TRBJ2-5; D may correspond to TRBD1 or TRBD2 (6 bases each). Germline lookup yields CDR1 MNHNY and CDR2 SVGAGI (reference sequence). V was shortened by 7 bases and J by 11 bases, with 20 bases between the two germline ends. The CDR3 is 13 amino acids.

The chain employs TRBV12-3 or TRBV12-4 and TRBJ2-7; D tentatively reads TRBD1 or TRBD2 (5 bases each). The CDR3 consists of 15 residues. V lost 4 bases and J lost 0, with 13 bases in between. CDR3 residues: CASSYPGPRSYEQYF. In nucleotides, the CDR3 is TGTGCCAGCAGTTACCCGGGACCCCGCTCCTACGAGCAGTACTTC.

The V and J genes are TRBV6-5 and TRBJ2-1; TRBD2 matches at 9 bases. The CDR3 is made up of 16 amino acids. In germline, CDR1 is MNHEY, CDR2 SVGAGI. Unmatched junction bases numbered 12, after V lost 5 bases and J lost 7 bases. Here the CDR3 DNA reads TGTGCCAGCAGTCGACCCCGCGGGGGGGCAAGTAATGAGCAGTTCTTC. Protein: CASSRPRGGASNEQFF.

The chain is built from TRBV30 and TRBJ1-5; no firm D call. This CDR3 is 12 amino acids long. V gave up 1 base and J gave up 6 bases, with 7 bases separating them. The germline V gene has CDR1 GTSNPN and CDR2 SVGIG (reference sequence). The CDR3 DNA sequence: TGTGCCTGGAGTGCCGGTACTCAGCCCCAGCATTTT. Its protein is CAWSAGTQPQHF.